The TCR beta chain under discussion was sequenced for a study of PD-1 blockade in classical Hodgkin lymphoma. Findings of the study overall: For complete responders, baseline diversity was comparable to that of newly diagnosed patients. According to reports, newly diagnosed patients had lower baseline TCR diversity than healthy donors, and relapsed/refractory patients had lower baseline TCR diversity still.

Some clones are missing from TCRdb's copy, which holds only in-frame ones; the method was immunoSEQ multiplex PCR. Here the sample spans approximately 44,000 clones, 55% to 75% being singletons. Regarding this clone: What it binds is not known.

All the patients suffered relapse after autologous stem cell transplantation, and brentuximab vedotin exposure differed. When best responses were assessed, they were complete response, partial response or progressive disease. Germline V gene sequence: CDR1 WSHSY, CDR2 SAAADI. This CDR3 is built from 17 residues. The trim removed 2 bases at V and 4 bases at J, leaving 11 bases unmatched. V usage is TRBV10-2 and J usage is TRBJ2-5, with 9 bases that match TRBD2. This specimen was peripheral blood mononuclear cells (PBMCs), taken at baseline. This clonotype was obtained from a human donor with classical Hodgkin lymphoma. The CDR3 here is CASSEGGSGSSSETQYF. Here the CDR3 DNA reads TGCGCCAGCAGTGAGGGTGGTAGCGGGAGTTCCTCAGAGACCCAGTACTTC.